These 22 T cell receptor beta chains share one sample of origin, sequenced in a study of beta chain features in type 1 diabetes. Sequenced material consisted of expressed TCRB transcripts (all of the isolated RNA was reverse transcribed). The repertoire was sequenced with immunoSEQ multiplex PCR; TCRdb's copy has only in-frame clones and lacks some. Of under 200,000 clones listed, less than 9.5% were seen once; the top ten hold about 2.1%. Sequencing was carried out using central memory CD4+ T cells from blood. The receptor set was obtained from a woman in her late teens or twenties in good health.

This clone was seen repeatedly, ten times or more. The J gene is TRBJ2-1, the V gene TRBV30; 13 positions match TRBD2. The CDR3 covers 14 residues. The ends lost 3 bases at V and 15 bases at J; junction bases unmatched: 11. CDR1 is GTSNPN, CDR2 SVGIG, per germline (reference sequence). The CDR3 here is CAWRLAGGPLALFF. For the CDR3, the DNA is TGTGCCTGGAGACTAGCGGGAGGGCCATTAGCTCTGTTCTTC.

The V and J genes are TRBV12-5 and TRBJ2-1; the D is unclear. In germline, CDR1 is LGHNT, CDR2 FRNRAP. This CDR3 region has 14 residues. Trimming left V 2 bases short and J 2 bases short, with 7 bases between. As DNA, the CDR3 is TGTGCTAGTGGTTTGAGCCGCCCCTACAATGAGCAGTTCTTC. Encoded protein: CASGLSRPYNEQFF.

The CDR3 sequence: CASSYLAYLNGELFF. CDR3 in DNA: TGTGCCAGCAGTTACCTAGCGTATTTGAACGGGGAGCTGTTTTTT. The chain is built from TRBV6-5 and TRBJ2-2; the D gene is possibly TRBD2 (6 bases). V was shortened by 2 bases and J by 7 bases, with 14 bases between the two germline ends. There are 15 residues in the CDR3. Germline V CDR1 and CDR2: MNHEY, SVGAGI.

The chain couples TRBV15 to TRBJ2-5; the D is unclear. Germline V CDR1 and CDR2: LNHNV, YYDKDF (reference sequence). V shed 1 base and J shed 12 bases, with 15 bases lying between them. The CDR3 sequence is 13 residues long. CDR3 sequence reads: CATSRGDPTKEYF. Written as DNA, the CDR3 is TGTGCCACCAGCAGAGGTGACCCCACTAAAGAGTACTTC. Full variable domain (rest looked up from reference TRBV15 and TRBJ2-5): DAMVIQNPRYQVTQFGKPVTLSCSQTLNHNVMYWYQQKSSQAPKLLFHYYDKDFNNEADTPDNFQSRRPNTSFCFLDIRSPGLGDTAMYLCATSRGDPTKEYFGPGTRLLVL.

V is TRBV5-1 and J is TRBJ2-2; weak D call: TRBD2 (6 bases). Trimming shortened V by 0 bases and J by 6 bases, and 9 bases separated the two germline ends. The CDR3 has 14 residues. Germline CDR1 SGHRS, CDR2 YFSETQ. The CDR3 coding sequence is TGCGCCAGCAGCTTGGGAAGGGAGGCCGGGGAGCTGTTTTTT. Translation: CASSLGREAGELFF.

The rearrangement uses TRBV25-1 and TRBJ2-7, with D possibly TRBD2 on 6 matching bases. Germline V gene lookup returns CDR1 MGHDK and CDR2 SYGVNS. V lost 3 bases and J 4 bases, leaving 16 bases between the germline ends. This CDR3 region has 15 residues. The CDR3 nucleotides read TGTGCCAGCAGTGACCGGGAGCGCCCTGTGTACGAGCAGTACTTC. As protein: CASSDRERPVYEQYF.

This clone was counted a few times. This sequence joins TRBV6-5 and TRBJ2-3; 12 bases are shared with TRBD2. The ends lost 8 bases at V and 7 bases at J; junction bases unmatched: 1. The CDR3 extends over 12 amino acids. Germline V gives CDR1 MNHEY, CDR2 SVGAGI. In DNA, the CDR3 is TGTGCCAGCGGACTAGCGGGGAATACGCAGTATTTT. Translation: CASGLAGNTQYF.

This clone was seen a few times. V gene TRBV29-1 combines with J gene TRBJ2-2; TRBD2 agrees at 7 bases. The CDR3 totals 13 residues. V lost 6 bases to trimming and J lost 7 bases; unmatched junction nucleotides: 8. Germline V gives CDR1 SQVTM, CDR2 ANQGSEA. Here the CDR3 reads CSVNFGGGGELFF. The CDR3 region has the DNA TGCAGCGTCAATTTCGGCGGGGGCGGGGAGCTGTTTTTT.

This clone was picked up a small number of times. The J gene is TRBJ2-2, the V gene TRBV7-2; 10 nucleotides align to TRBD1. In germline, CDR1 is SGHTA, CDR2 FQGNSA. The CDR3 has 14 residues. The J segment lost 5 bases and the V segment lost 7 bases, leaving 4 bases of the junction unmatched. This CDR3 is CASTGDRGTGELFF. As DNA, the CDR3 is TGTGCCAGCACCGGGGACAGGGGTACCGGGGAGCTGTTTTTT.

The table lists this clone with a few counts. This chain uses TRBV4-2 with TRBJ1-1; 7 positions match TRBD1. V gave up 3 bases and J gave up 5 bases; unmatched junction bases: 6. This CDR3 has 14 amino acids. Germline V gene sequence: CDR1 LGHNA, CDR2 YNFKEQ. The CDR3 sequence: CASSQNRGVTEAFF. CDR3 nucleotide sequence: TGTGCCAGCAGCCAGAACAGGGGAGTAACTGAAGCTTTCTTT.

The V gene is TRBV14, the J gene TRBJ1-1; D may be TRBD1 (6 bases). V was pared by 4 bases and J by 8 bases, with 8 bases between. Germline values: CDR1 SGHDN, CDR2 FVKESK. The CDR3 runs 11 residues. The chain's CDR3 is CASSRTEEAFF. The CDR3 DNA is TGTGCCAGCAGCCGGACAGAGGAAGCTTTCTTT. Supplemented by reference TRBV14 and TRBJ1-1, the full variable domain reads EAGVTQFPSHSVIEKGQTVTLRCDPISGHDNLYWYRRVMGKEIKFLLHFVKESKQDESGMPNNRFLAERTGGTYSTLKVQPAELEDSGVYFCASSRTEEAFFGQGTRLTVV.

This clone has only a few counts. This chain links TRBV5-1 with TRBJ1-1, with TRBD1 as a possible D gene (5 bases). The CDR3 totals 15 residues. Trimming took 5 bases from V and 0 from J, leaving 14 bases between them. CDR1 SGHRS and CDR2 YFSETQ come from the germline V gene. The CDR3 DNA sequence: TGCGCCAGCAGATTAGCGGCAGGGATGAACACTGAAGCTTTCTTT. Translated, it gives CASRLAAGMNTEAFF. The full variable domain, its missing parts supplied by reference TRBV5-1 and TRBJ1-1, is KAGVTQTPRYLIKTRGQQVTLSCSPISGHRSVSWYQQTPGQGLQFLFEYFSETQRNKGNFPGRFSGRQFSNSRSEMNVSTLELGDSALYLCASRLAAGMNTEAFFGQGTRLTVV.

This clone was seen more than once but under ten times. In nucleotides, the CDR3 is TGCGCCAGCAGCCCTAGCGAAGCCAGCTCCTACAATGAGCAGTTCTTC. This translates into CASSPSEASSYNEQFF. The rearrangement links TRBV4-3 to TRBJ2-1; D may be TRBD2 (6 bases). CDR3 size: 16 residues. CDR1 LGHNA and CDR2 YSLEER come from the germline V gene. V shed 4 bases and J shed 0 bases, with 13 bases lying between them.

This chain connects TRBV30 to TRBJ2-1; 9 bases map to TRBD2. The CDR3 has 15 residues. J lost 4 bases, V lost 4 bases, and 8 bases had no gene match. The germline V gene encodes CDR1 GTSNPN and CDR2 SVGIG (reference sequence). The DNA of the CDR3 is TGTGCCTGGACCCAGGGGACTAGCCGATACAATGAGCAGTTCTTC. Protein: CAWTQGTSRYNEQFF.

This clone was picked up a small number of times. The CDR3 sequence: CSVGGQGGSNQPQHF. The CDR3 region has the DNA TGCAGCGTTGGGGGACAGGGGGGTAGCAATCAGCCCCAGCATTTT. The genes are TRBV29-1 and TRBJ1-5; 11 nucleotides match TRBD1. In germline, CDR1 is SQVTM, CDR2 ANQGSEA. The length of the CDR3 is 15 residues. V lost 4 bases to trimming and J lost 0 bases; unmatched junction nucleotides: 2.

The chain combines TRBV5-8 with TRBJ1-1; no clear D gene. The V gene lost 0 bases and the J gene lost 10 bases, with 19 bases spanning the gap. CDR1 and CDR2 from the germline V gene are SGHTS and YDEGEE. The CDR3 loop spans 15 amino acids. CDR3 sequence (DNA): TGTGCCAGCAGCTTGGCCGGTATGGCGGCACCTGGAGCTTTCTTT. It codes for CASSLAGMAAPGAFF.

This chain joins TRBV6-5 and TRBJ2-2, with TRBD2 matching 7 bases. This CDR3 is built from 13 residues. V trimming: 6 bases; J trimming: 5 bases; junction bases outside the gene matches: 3. Germline CDR1 MNHEY, CDR2 SVGAGI. The CDR3, as DNA: TGTGCCAGCAGACCGGGAGGAACCGGGGAGCTGTTTTTT. The encoded protein is CASRPGGTGELFF.

This clone was observed a handful of times. V and J are TRBV29-1 and TRBJ1-4, with 8 bases matching TRBD1. CDR3 size: 17 residues. Trimming at V came to 4 bases and at J to 0 bases, leaving 10 bases not matched to a gene. CDR1 and CDR2 from the germline V gene are SQVTM and ANQGSEA. The chain's CDR3 is CSVAGGTRSPTNEKLFF. The CDR3 DNA is TGCAGCGTTGCAGGGGGCACGAGGTCACCAACTAATGAAAAACTGTTTTTT.

The chain links TRBV18 to TRBJ2-6; perhaps TRBD2 as D (5 bases). V was cut by 3 bases and J by 6 bases, with 12 bases left in between. The CDR3 has 15 amino acids. CDR1 is KGHSH and CDR2 is LQKENI in the germline V gene. Here the CDR3 reads CASSPPLGEANVLTF. The CDR3 nucleotides are TGTGCCAGCTCACCTCCGCTGGGAGAGGCCAACGTCCTGACTTTC.

This clone was found many times. The genes are TRBV7-8 and TRBJ2-1, with 8 bases lining up with TRBD2. The CDR3 is made up of 17 amino acids. Looked up from germline, CDR1 is SGHVS and CDR2 is FQNEAQ. The ends lost 0 bases at V and 5 bases at J; junction bases unmatched: 9. DNA of the CDR3: TGTGCCAGCAGCTTAGCGCGGTCACTAGCGGTCGACAATGAGCAGTTCTTC. Protein product: CASSLARSLAVDNEQFF.

The sample holds a few counts of this clone. The chain links TRBV7-9 to TRBJ1-1; tentative D call: TRBD1 (5 bases). This CDR3 spans 13 amino acids. CDR1 and CDR2 from the germline V gene are SEHNR and FQNEAQ (reference sequence). V lost 5 bases and J lost 4, with 11 bases in between. This CDR3 is CASSQGISTEAFF. The CDR3, as DNA: TGTGCCAGCAGCCAGGGAATAAGCACTGAAGCTTTCTTT.

The chain combines TRBV15 with TRBJ2-3; no definite D call. Germline CDR1 and CDR2: LNHNV and YYDKDF (reference sequence). The CDR3 sequence is 14 residues long. V was clipped by 5 bases and J by 2 bases, with 11 bases between them. This chain's CDR3 is CATSLDRSTDTQYF. CDR3 coding DNA: TGTGCCACCAGCCTAGATCGCTCCACAGATACGCAGTATTTT.